These 10 T cell receptor beta chains originate from one sample sequenced in a study of cytomegalovirus exposure and HLA in healthy donors. 60 Vbeta and 13 Jbeta primers were used in PCR. The data were produced by immunoSEQ multiplex PCR, yet TCRdb's version contains in-frame clones alone and is incomplete. The table includes around 150,000 clones, 76% detected once. The sample was PBMCs. Every receptor here comes from a man in his forties in good health and CMV-seronegative.

The V and J genes are TRBV4-3 and TRBJ2-3; TRBD2 matches 8 bases. V was clipped by 4 bases and J by 6 bases; unmatched bases: 6. From germline, CDR1 is LGHNA and CDR2 YSLEER. The CDR3 covers 14 residues. CDR3 region: CASSLLLAGDTQYF. DNA for the CDR3: TGCGCCAGCAGCCTTCTATTAGCGGGGGATACGCAGTATTTT.

The chain recombines TRBV18 with TRBJ1-4; D may be TRBD1 (5 bases). Trimming stripped 2 bases from V and 8 bases from J, with 12 bases between. CDR1 and CDR2 from the germline V gene are KGHSH and LQKENI. The CDR3 is 14 amino acids. The CDR3 is CASSPVRVSEKLFF. CDR3 nucleotides: TGTGCCAGCTCACCAGTCAGGGTGAGCGAAAAACTGTTTTTT.

This clone was counted between two and nine times. J is TRBJ2-1 and V is TRBV19, with 9 nucleotides matching TRBD2. After removal of 3 bases from V and 5 bases from J, the junction contained 8 bases not matched to a gene. This CDR3 is built from 16 residues. Germline loops: CDR1 LNHDA, CDR2 SQIVND (reference sequence). CDR3 bases: TGTGCCAGTAGTATCCTAGCGGGGACTAGACACAATGAGCAGTTCTTC. It translates to CASSILAGTRHNEQFF.

This clone came up a few times. The rearrangement joins TRBV5-1 to TRBJ1-3, with D tentatively TRBD1 (5 bases). V was trimmed by 0 bases and J by 5 bases, leaving 18 bases between them. Per germline, CDR1 SGHRS and CDR2 YFSETQ. The CDR3 length is 17 residues. CDR3 in DNA: TGCGCCAGCAGCTTGGGAGTGCGAGCAGGGTACCGAAACACCATATATTTT. It is translated as CASSLGVRAGYRNTIYF.

Turning to this clone: At one of its ends the junction is not consistent with the germline gene, which may arise from a read error. The V call is TRBV27, the J call TRBJ2-1; D may be TRBD2 (6 bases). Germline values: CDR1 MNHEY, CDR2 SMNVEV (reference sequence). The CDR3 spans 14 residues. The CDR3 DNA is TGTGCCAGCAGTTTACTAGCGACCGACAATGCGCAGTTCTTC. This translates into CASSLLATDNAQFF.

Written as DNA, the CDR3 is TGTGCCAGCAGTTTATGGGCTAGCGACAGAGGCGATGAGCAGTTCTTC. As protein: CASSLWASDRGDEQFF. The rearrangement joins TRBV27 to TRBJ2-1; the D gene is possibly TRBD2 (6 bases). V shed 1 base and J shed 8 bases, with 18 bases lying between them. This CDR3 is built from 16 residues. The V gene's germline CDR1 is MNHEY and CDR2 SMNVEV (reference sequence).

The chain is built from TRBV2 and TRBJ1-6, with TRBD1 matching 8 bases. This CDR3 comprises 13 residues. Germline CDR1 reads SNHLY; CDR2 reads FYNNEI. Germline trimming cut 6 bases from V and 6 bases from J; bases unmatched to any gene: 1. CDR3 protein: CASRGQANSPLHF. CDR3 coding DNA: TGTGCCAGCAGGGGACAGGCTAATTCACCCCTCCACTTT. Combining the CDR3 with reference TRBV2 and TRBJ1-6 gives the whole variable domain EPEVTQTPSHQVTQMGQEVILRCVPISNHLYFYWYRQILGQKVEFLVSFYNNEISEKSEIFDDQFSVERPDGSNFTLKIRSTKLEDSAMYFCASRGQANSPLHFGNGTRLTVT.

The chain uses TRBV28 and TRBJ1-5; TRBD1 might be the D (6 bases). Trimming shortened V by 7 bases and J by 6 bases, and 16 bases separated the two germline ends. This CDR3 is 14 amino acids long. Per germline, CDR1 MDHEN and CDR2 SYDVKM. The CDR3 sequence: CASNFNRVGQPQHF. The CDR3, as DNA: TGTGCCAGCAACTTCAACAGGGTTGGTCAGCCCCAGCATTTT.

This clone was seen a handful of times. The V call is TRBV9, the J call TRBJ2-7; 7 nucleotides agree with TRBD2. CDR1 is SGDLS, CDR2 YYNGEE, per germline. V lost 0 bases to trimming and J lost 0 bases; unmatched junction nucleotides: 12. The CDR3 spans 18 residues. The DNA for the CDR3 is TGTGCCAGCAGCGTAGGGCTAGCGGTCACGAAGCTCTCCTACGAGCAGTACTTC. It codes for CASSVGLAVTKLSYEQYF. The full variable domain, completed using reference TRBV9 and TRBJ2-7, is DSGVTQTPKHLITATGQRVTLRCSPRSGDLSVYWYQQSLDQGLQFLIQYYNGEERAKGNILERFSAQQFPDLHSELNLSSLELGDSALYFCASSVGLAVTKLSYEQYFGPGTRLTVT.

The chain carries TRBV5-1 and TRBJ2-5; a weak D match, TRBD2 (6 bases). With 3 bases removed from V and 5 bases from J, the gap between germline ends came to 11 bases. This CDR3 spans 13 amino acids. CDR1 is SGHRS, CDR2 YFSETQ, per germline. In nucleotides, the CDR3 is TGCGCCAGCAGCTCTGGGACTCTCGAGACCCAGTACTTC. Encoded protein: CASSSGTLETQYF. Based on the CDR3 plus reference TRBV5-1 and TRBJ2-5, the full variable domain is KAGVTQTPRYLIKTRGQQVTLSCSPISGHRSVSWYQQTPGQGLQFLFEYFSETQRNKGNFPGRFSGRQFSNSRSEMNVSTLELGDSALYLCASSSGTLETQYFGPGTRLLVL.